This is a list of T cell receptor beta chains from one sample in a study of blood T cell repertoires in COVID-19. Repertoires were generated with immunoSEQ multiplex PCR, while TCRdb's copy carries only in-frame clones and drops some. The table shows 200,000 to 250,000 clones, with about 82% occurring only once. Sequencing input: peripheral blood. These receptors were collected from a woman in her 70s with COVID-19, enrolled during active disease. Both conserved end residues are part of each CDR3. A D gene is named only where the DNA matches it firmly. Only some rows state a clone size, as once, few, many or a class for expanded clones.

.,14,TRBJ2-5,TRBV4-2,TRBD1,CASSQDRGQETQYF,TGTGCCAGCAGCCAAGACAGGGGGCAAGAGACCCAGTACTTC
many,18,TRBJ2-7,TRBV6-2/TRBV6-3,.,CASSAPLAGRRRTYEQYF,TGTGCCAGCAGTGCGCCCCTGGCGGGACGAAGGAGGACCTACGAGCAGTACTTC
.,15,TRBJ1-2,TRBV7-2,TRBD1,CASSQGQGANYGYTF,TGTGCCAGCAGCCAAGGACAGGGAGCTAACTATGGCTACACCTTC
.,14,TRBJ1-2,TRBV28,.,CASSSAGAAGGYTF,TGTGCCAGCAGTTCCGCAGGGGCAGCTGGTGGCTACACCTTC
few,13,TRBJ1-5,TRBV4-1,.,CASSLQVNQPQHF,TGCGCCAGCAGTCTACAGGTAAATCAGCCCCAGCATTTT
.,15,TRBJ1-6,TRBV3-1/TRBV3-2,TRBD1,CASSSRDRGSSPLHF,TGTGCCAGCAGCTCCCGGGACAGGGGATCTTCACCCCTCCACTTT
.,16,TRBJ1-1,TRBV10-3,.,CAISMSPLGANTEAFF,TGTGCCATCAGTATGAGCCCCTTGGGGGCGAACACTGAAGCTTTCTTT
.,13,TRBJ2-7,TRBV19,.,CASSMGRAIEQYF,TGTGCCAGTAGTATGGGCAGGGCCATCGAGCAGTACTTC
.,15,TRBJ2-4,TRBV19,.,CASSIVSGRVNIQYF,TGTGCCAGTAGTATAGTTTCGGGCAGGGTAAACATTCAGTACTTC
.,16,TRBJ1-2,TRBV27,TRBD1,CASSPWTGGLDYGYTF,TGTGCCAGCAGTCCCTGGACAGGGGGCTTAGACTATGGCTACACCTTC
.,14,TRBJ2-5,TRBV4-1,TRBD2,CASSLMASGGSSYF,TGCGCCAGCAGCCTTATGGCTAGCGGGGGGAGCTCGTACTTC
.,14,TRBJ1-2,TRBV15,TRBD1,CATSRGGQVHGYTF,TGTGCCACCAGCAGAGGCGGACAGGTACATGGCTACACCTTC
.,12,TRBJ1-2,TRBV3-1/TRBV3-2,.,CASSPAGNGYTF,TGTGCCAGCAGCCCGGCCGGGAATGGCTACACCTTC
.,15,TRBJ1-5,TRBV6-6,TRBD1,CASRSGQGMNQPQHF,TGTGCCAGCAGATCCGGACAGGGGATGAATCAGCCCCAGCATTTT
.,16,TRBJ1-5,TRBV6-1,.,CASSGLAGYSNQPQHF,TGTGCCAGCAGTGGCCTGGCCGGGTATAGCAATCAGCCCCAGCATTTT
once,16,TRBJ2-1,TRBV3-1/TRBV3-2,.,CASSPSLQSGYNEQFF,TGTGCCAGCAGCCCAAGCCTCCAGTCAGGCTACAATGAGCAGTTCTTC
.,15,TRBJ1-5,TRBV5-6,.,CASSLGGYSNQPQHF,TGTGCCAGCAGCCTCGGGGGATATAGCAATCAGCCCCAGCATTTT
.,15,TRBJ2-7,TRBV11-3,.,CASSNRDTHSYEQYF,TGTGCCAGCAGCAACCGGGACACCCACTCCTACGAGCAGTACTTC
.,15,TRBJ2-3,TRBV7-2,.,CASSLGAGGTDTQYF,TGTGCCAGCAGCTTAGGGGCAGGGGGCACAGATACGCAGTATTTT
.,13,TRBJ1-1,TRBV19,TRBD1,CASSLGTGTEAFF,TGTGCCAGTAGCCTTGGGACAGGGACTGAAGCTTTCTTT
.,15,TRBJ1-2,TRBV7-2,.,CASSLAAGPGYGYTF,TGTGCCAGCAGCTTAGCTGCCGGTCCTGGCTATGGCTACACCTTC
.,14,TRBJ2-7,TRBV5-6,.,CASSAGTMGYEQYF,TGTGCCAGCAGCGCAGGGACAATGGGCTACGAGCAGTACTTC
few,16,TRBJ2-1,TRBV6-8,TRBD2,CASRYPTSGTYNEQFF,TGTGCCAGCAGATATCCGACTAGCGGTACCTACAATGAGCAGTTCTTC
.,14,TRBJ1-2,TRBV7-9,TRBD1,CASSPTGDDYGYTF,TGTGCCAGCAGCCCCACAGGGGACGACTATGGCTACACCTTC
.,13,TRBJ1-1,TRBV4-2,.,CASSQTGIPEAFF,TGTGCCAGCAGCCAAACAGGGATTCCTGAAGCTTTCTTT
.,16,TRBJ2-5,TRBV5-1,.,CASSYRRDSPQETQYF,TGCGCCAGCAGCTACAGGCGGGACAGTCCTCAAGAGACCCAGTACTTC
.,16,TRBJ1-6,TRBV9,TRBD1,CASSPRGGLGNSPLHF,TGTGCCAGCAGCCCCAGAGGGGGCCTCGGCAATTCACCCCTCCACTTT
once,16,TRBJ1-5,TRBV19,TRBD1,CASSLMTGSSNQPQHF,TGTGCCAGTAGTCTTATGACAGGGAGTAGCAATCAGCCCCAGCATTTT
.,14,TRBJ1-5,TRBV19,.,CASSMKGGREAQHF,TGTGCCAGTAGTATGAAAGGAGGCAGGGAGGCCCAGCATTTT
.,15,TRBJ1-3,TRBV3-1/TRBV3-2,TRBD1,CASSWDREEGNTIYF,TGTGCCAGCAGCTGGGACAGGGAGGAGGGAAACACCATATATTTT
.,15,TRBJ2-1,TRBV7-3,TRBD2,CASSPRTSGYNEQFF,TGTGCCAGCAGCCCCCGGACTAGCGGCTACAATGAGCAGTTCTTC
.,16,TRBJ2-2,TRBV25-1,TRBD1,CASSGIRGQATGELFF,TGTGCCAGCAGTGGGATAAGGGGGCAGGCCACCGGGGAGCTGTTTTTT
.,15,TRBJ1-3,TRBV6-6,TRBD1,CASSSTGLEGNTIYF,TGTGCCAGCAGTTCGACAGGGCTGGAAGGAAACACCATATATTTT
once,15,TRBJ1-6,TRBV5-1,.,CASSLIGEVNSPLHF,TGCGCCAGCAGCTTGATAGGGGAAGTTAATTCACCCCTCCACTTT
few,13,TRBJ1-2,TRBV5-6,TRBD1,CASSTTGVEGYTF,TGTGCCAGCAGCACGACAGGGGTCGAGGGCTACACCTTC
few,17,TRBJ2-3,TRBV9,TRBD2,CASSGSGTSGRWDTQYF,TGTGCCAGCAGCGGATCCGGGACTAGCGGGAGGTGGGATACGCAGTATTTT
.,15,TRBJ1-1,TRBV6-2/TRBV6-3,.,CASSYSRSRSTEAFF,TGTGCCAGCAGTTACAGCAGGTCTCGGTCCACTGAAGCTTTCTTT
few,13,TRBJ2-5,TRBV27,.,CASRPSVRETQYF,TGTGCCAGCAGGCCTAGCGTCAGGGAGACCCAGTACTTC
.,14,TRBJ2-1,TRBV6-2/TRBV6-3,.,CASSYSILGNEQFF,TGTGCCAGCAGTTACTCGATCCTAGGCAATGAGCAGTTCTTC
.,15,TRBJ1-6,TRBV2,.,CASSLMDSQGRSLHF,TGTGCCAGCAGCCTAATGGACAGTCAAGGTCGGTCCCTCCACTTT
.,14,TRBJ1-4,TRBV19,.,CASRSSSTNEKLFF,TGTGCCAGTAGGTCAAGCTCAACTAATGAAAAACTGTTTTTT
.,15,TRBJ2-7,TRBV6-2/TRBV6-3,TRBD2,CASSSGTRAPYEQYF,TGTGCCAGCAGTTCCGGGACTAGGGCCCCCTACGAGCAGTACTTC